The 27 T cell receptor beta chains below were found in one sample sequenced in a study of somatic mutations in cytotoxic T cells in rheumatoid arthritis. The data were produced by immunoSEQ multiplex PCR, yet TCRdb's version contains in-frame clones alone and is incomplete. Among 12,000 to 15,000 clones listed, around 80% were seen once. The specimen sequenced was CD8+ T cells sorted from blood. The receptors were sampled from an adult with rheumatoid arthritis.

The chain is built from TRBV2 and TRBJ2-1, with D perhaps TRBD1 (5 bases). CDR3 length equals 20 residues. The V and J ends lost 4 bases and 0 bases respectively, with 25 bases between them. Germline lookup yields CDR1 SNHLY and CDR2 FYNNEI. The chain's CDR3 is CASSGPQGRAPSSSYNEQFF. The DNA for the CDR3 is TGTGCCAGCAGTGGACCTCAGGGCCGTGCGCCTTCGAGCTCCTACAATGAGCAGTTCTTC.

The genes are TRBV15 and TRBJ2-2, with 8 bases fitting TRBD2. The CDR3 spans 13 residues. J gave up 6 bases and V 5 bases, and 2 bases lay outside the gene matches. CDR1 LNHNV and CDR2 YYDKDF come from the germline V gene (reference sequence). The DNA of the CDR3 is TGTGCCACCAGCCGCGGGGGGTCCGGGGAGCTGTTTTTT. Translated, it gives CATSRGGSGELFF.

The chain uses TRBV9 and TRBJ2-1; 7 nucleotides line up with TRBD2. The ends lost 3 bases at V and 2 bases at J; junction bases unmatched: 8. Germline CDR1 reads SGDLS; CDR2 reads YYNGEE. The CDR3 spans 16 residues. Here the CDR3 DNA reads TGTGCCAGCAGCGCCTCGACTAGCAGACCCTACAATGAGCAGTTCTTC. Its translation is CASSASTSRPYNEQFF.

V is TRBV5-1 and J is TRBJ1-4; a weak D match, TRBD1 (5 bases). CDR3 length: 16 amino acids. Deletions cut 0 bases from V and 1 base from J, with 10 bases between. In germline, CDR1 is SGHRS, CDR2 YFSETQ. CDR3 sequence reads: CASSLEGTGTNEKLFF. CDR3 nucleotide sequence: TGCGCCAGCAGCTTGGAGGGGACTGGAACTAATGAAAAACTGTTTTTT.

This chain links TRBV5-1 with TRBJ2-2; 8 bases match TRBD2. V dropped 0 bases and J dropped 7; count of bases not matched to a gene: 11. The CDR3 runs to 17 residues. The germline CDR1 and CDR2 sequences are SGHRS and YFSETQ. CDR3 in DNA: TGCGCCAGCAGCTTGGTAATGGGACTAGGAATTATCGGGGAGCTGTTTTTT. Its protein is CASSLVMGLGIIGELFF. The full variable domain, with the rest looked up from reference TRBV5-1 and TRBJ2-2, is KAGVTQTPRYLIKTRGQQVTLSCSPISGHRSVSWYQQTPGQGLQFLFEYFSETQRNKGNFPGRFSGRQFSNSRSEMNVSTLELGDSALYLCASSLVMGLGIIGELFFGEGSRLTVL.

This clone was observed a handful of times. V is TRBV30 and J is TRBJ1-1; no reliable D call. Germline values: CDR1 GTSNPN, CDR2 SVGIG (reference sequence). Trimming cost V 6 bases and J 1 base, with 9 bases left between them. The CDR3 sequence is 12 residues long. CDR3 sequence reads: CACRERNTEAFF. The CDR3 coding sequence is TGTGCCTGCCGGGAGAGGAACACTGAAGCTTTCTTT.

CDR3 residues: CACRVGPLQETQYF. The CDR3 region has the DNA TGTGCCTGCCGGGTCGGTCCGCTCCAAGAGACCCAGTACTTC. V gene TRBV28 combines with J gene TRBJ2-5, with D uncertain. V was trimmed by 11 bases and J by 1 base, leaving 17 bases between them. Germline V CDR1 and CDR2: MDHEN, SYDVKM. CDR3 length: 14 residues.

V and J are TRBV7-2 and TRBJ2-1, with 14 bases matching TRBD2. The V gene end was trimmed by 3 bases and the J gene end by 9 bases; junction bases not matched to a gene: 4. Germline V gene data show CDR1 as SGHTA and CDR2 as FQGNSA. The CDR3 consists of 15 residues. CDR3 nucleotide sequence: TGTGCCAGCAGCTTGAGAGGACTAGCGGGAGGTGAGCAGTTCTTC. Translation gives CASSLRGLAGGEQFF.

A few counts support this clone. The V gene is TRBV15, the J gene TRBJ2-5, with no clear D. The DNA end favors TRBJ2-7, so the J call may be wrong. Germline lookup yields CDR1 LNHNV and CDR2 YYDKDF (reference sequence). CDR3 length: 13 amino acids. The CDR3 sequence is CATSRDWLGEQYF. The CDR3 nucleotides are TGTGCCACCAGCAGAGATTGGTTGGGCGAGCAGTACTTC.

V usage is TRBV9 and J usage is TRBJ2-3, with 11 nucleotides matching TRBD2. There are 16 residues in the CDR3. Germline lookup yields CDR1 SGDLS and CDR2 YYNGEE. The ends lost 0 bases at V and 4 bases at J; junction bases unmatched: 4. The CDR3 DNA is TGTGCCAGCAGCGTAGGTACTAGCGGGAGCGCAGATACGCAGTATTTT. Protein product: CASSVGTSGSADTQYF.

Comment on this clone: The junction and the germline gene differ at one end; a read error may be behind it. The rearrangement uses TRBV6-5 and TRBJ2-1; 9 bases map to TRBD2. Germline V gene sequence: CDR1 MNHEY, CDR2 SVGAGI. The CDR3 has 11 residues. The CDR3 sequence is CASSSLRGGVF. The CDR3 DNA sequence: TGTGCCAGCAGCTCCTTGCGGGGGGGGGTCTTC.

This rearrangement joins TRBV29-1 to TRBJ2-5; 12 bases are shared with TRBD2. This CDR3 has 19 amino acids. V shed 0 bases and J 4 bases; nucleotides not matched to a gene: 15. Germline CDR1 reads SQVTM; CDR2 reads ANQGSEA. CDR3 DNA: TGCAGCGTTGAAGATCTCTGGGCTAGCGGGAGGGCTGGGGGAGAGACCCAGTACTTC. It specifies CSVEDLWASGRAGGETQYF.

This chain joins TRBV29-1 and TRBJ1-3, with D possibly being TRBD1 (6 bases). CDR1 and CDR2 from the germline V gene are SQVTM and ANQGSEA. The V and J ends lost 0 bases and 8 bases respectively, with 17 bases between them. This CDR3 has 15 residues. The CDR3 DNA reads as TGCAGCGTTGAAGATCAGGCAACCTGGGGGCACACCATATATTTT. Protein: CSVEDQATWGHTIYF.

The chain links TRBV2 to TRBJ2-7, with D perhaps TRBD1 or TRBD2 (5 bases each). Germline V lookup: CDR1 SNHLY, CDR2 FYNNEI. The V and J ends lost 6 bases and 1 base respectively, with 19 bases between them. This CDR3 has 16 amino acids. This CDR3 reads CASSDSPWGISYEQYF. In DNA, the CDR3 is TGTGCCAGCAGCGACTCACCCTGGGGGATATCCTACGAGCAGTACTTC.

This chain links TRBV5-6 with TRBJ1-2; tentative D call: TRBD1 (5 bases). The CDR3 is made up of 14 amino acids. Germline-derived CDR1 and CDR2 are SGHDT and YYEEEE. With 1 base removed from V and 10 bases from J, the gap between germline ends came to 17 bases. CDR3 sequence reads: CASSLYLGRQTYTF. As DNA, the CDR3 is TGTGCCAGCAGCTTGTATTTGGGACGACAGACCTACACCTTC.

V and J are TRBV28 and TRBJ2-1; D possibly corresponds to TRBD2 (7 bases). The CDR3 extends over 17 amino acids. Between the trimmed V and J ends, which lost 2 bases and 3 bases, there was a span of 17 bases. Germline CDR1 reads MDHEN; CDR2 reads SYDVKM. The CDR3 DNA follows: TGTGCCAGCAGTTTACCCTATGGGGGGGGCTTCTACAATGAGCAGTTCTTC. Its protein is CASSLPYGGGFYNEQFF.

The chain employs TRBV2 and TRBJ1-2; 8 bases are a match to TRBD1. Germline loops: CDR1 SNHLY, CDR2 FYNNEI. The CDR3 runs 13 residues. After removal of 5 bases from V and 11 bases from J, the junction contained 10 bases not matched to a gene. CDR3 sequence (DNA): TGTGCCAGCAGTTTCCAGGGGGCGGTCAGATACACCTTC. This gives the protein CASSFQGAVRYTF.

For the CDR3, the DNA is TGTGCCAGCAGCCCCTATACGAGGGGCTGGACTGAAGCTTTCTTT. Translation gives CASSPYTRGWTEAFF. V and J are TRBV11-1 and TRBJ1-1, with D perhaps TRBD1 (5 bases). The CDR3 is 15 amino acids. Germline V gives CDR1 SGHAT, CDR2 FQDESV (reference sequence). The V gene lost 5 bases and the J gene lost 5 bases, with 18 bases spanning the gap.

The gene calls are TRBV6-6 and TRBJ1-2; D uncertain. Germline CDR1 is MNHNY and CDR2 is SVGAGI (reference sequence). The V gene lost 2 bases and the J gene lost 7 bases, with 5 bases spanning the gap. CDR3 size: 11 residues. Written as DNA, the CDR3 is TGTGCCAGCAGTTACGGACCTGGCTACACCTTC. As protein: CASSYGPGYTF.

V gene TRBV28 combines with J gene TRBJ1-4; possible D gene TRBD1, 6 bases. The CDR3 is made up of 15 amino acids. Trimming stripped 10 bases from V and 0 bases from J, with 15 bases between. Germline V gene data show CDR1 as MDHEN and CDR2 as SYDVKM. The CDR3 loop is CAIQRGLATNEKLFF. CDR3 DNA: TGTGCCATTCAACGGGGGCTTGCAACTAATGAAAAACTGTTTTTT.

The V gene is TRBV14, the J gene TRBJ1-1, with 7 bases aligning to TRBD1. J gave up 5 bases and V 1 base, and 7 bases lay outside the gene matches. The germline gives CDR1 SGHDN, CDR2 FVKESK. CDR3 length equals 15 residues. This CDR3 reads CASSQVPTGMTEAFF. The CDR3 nucleotides read TGTGCCAGCAGCCAAGTCCCGACAGGGATGACTGAAGCTTTCTTT.

The rearrangement joins TRBV5-1 to TRBJ1-1; D might be TRBD1 (6 bases). Per germline, CDR1 SGHRS and CDR2 YFSETQ. CDR3 size: 19 residues. Trimming took off 1 base at V and 3 bases at J, with 25 bases between the two ends. CDR3 sequence (DNA): TGCGCCAGCAGCTTGTTGAAGGGGGTCGGTTGGAGCGCGGACACTGAAGCTTTCTTT. Amino acid sequence: CASSLLKGVGWSADTEAFF. Based on the CDR3 plus reference TRBV5-1 and TRBJ1-1, the full variable domain is KAGVTQTPRYLIKTRGQQVTLSCSPISGHRSVSWYQQTPGQGLQFLFEYFSETQRNKGNFPGRFSGRQFSNSRSEMNVSTLELGDSALYLCASSLLKGVGWSADTEAFFGQGTRLTVV.

In this sample, this clone turned up once. This CDR3 reads CASSLERSEKLFF. The DNA of the CDR3 is TGTGCCAGCAGTTTAGAACGAAGCGAAAAACTGTTTTTT. The chain couples TRBV27 to TRBJ1-4; D is unresolved. The CDR3 spans 13 residues. The germline V gene has CDR1 MNHEY and CDR2 SMNVEV (reference sequence). Trimming shortened V by 2 bases and J by 8 bases, and 9 bases separated the two germline ends.

This chain links TRBV2 with TRBJ2-1; D uncertain. V was clipped by 1 base and J by 2 bases, with 9 bases between them. This CDR3 comprises 15 residues. CDR1 and CDR2 (germline): SNHLY, FYNNEI. CDR3 amino acids: CASSEGLGPYNEQFF. For the CDR3, the DNA is TGTGCCAGCAGTGAAGGGTTGGGTCCCTACAATGAGCAGTTCTTC.

V usage is TRBV27 and J usage is TRBJ2-5; D might be TRBD2 (5 bases). V lost 0 bases, J lost 5 bases, and 13 bases lay in between. CDR1 and CDR2 (germline): MNHEY, SMNVEV (reference sequence). This CDR3 is 15 amino acids long. CDR3 in amino acids: CASSLSGRSGETQYF. CDR3 nucleotide sequence: TGTGCCAGCAGTTTATCAGGCCGGTCGGGGGAGACCCAGTACTTC.

This clone is judged large (0.1 to 1%). This chain links TRBV4-1 with TRBJ1-2; the match to TRBD1 covers 8 bases. CDR3 length: 15 residues. The germline CDR1 and CDR2 sequences are MGHRA and YSYEKL. After removal of 0 bases from V and 2 bases from J, the junction contained 2 bases not matched to a gene. DNA for the CDR3: TGCGCCAGCAGCCAAGAGGACAGGGAAAACTATGGCTACACCTTC. This gives the protein CASSQEDRENYGYTF.

This CDR3 is CASSLERQALNQPQHF. The CDR3 nucleotides are TGTGCCAGCAGCCTAGAGCGGCAGGCTTTAAATCAGCCCCAGCATTTT. This sequence joins TRBV7-9 and TRBJ1-5; D remains unclear. V lost 5 bases and J 4 bases, leaving 18 bases between the germline ends. CDR3 length equals 16 residues. From germline, CDR1 is SEHNR and CDR2 FQNEAQ (reference sequence). The full variable domain, rest sourced from reference TRBV7-9 and TRBJ1-5, is DTGVSQNPRHKITKRGQNVTFRCDPISEHNRLYWYRQTLGQGPEFLTYFQNEAQLEKSRLLSDRFSAERPKGSFSTLEIQRTEQGDSAMYLCASSLERQALNQPQHFGDGTRLSIL.